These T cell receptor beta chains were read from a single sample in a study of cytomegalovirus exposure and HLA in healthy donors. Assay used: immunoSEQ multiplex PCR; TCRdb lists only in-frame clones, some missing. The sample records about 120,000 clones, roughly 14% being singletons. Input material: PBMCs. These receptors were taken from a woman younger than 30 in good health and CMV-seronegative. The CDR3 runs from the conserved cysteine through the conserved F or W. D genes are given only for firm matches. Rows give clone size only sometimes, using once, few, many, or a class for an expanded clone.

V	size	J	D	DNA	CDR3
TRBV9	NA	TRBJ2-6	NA	TGTGCCAGCAGCGCCCCAACAGGGTCTGGGGCCAACGTCCTGACTTTC	CASSAPTGSGANVLTF
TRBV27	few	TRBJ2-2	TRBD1	TGTGCCAGCAGTTGGGGACAGACGAACACCGGGGAGCTGTTTTTT	CASSWGQTNTGELFF
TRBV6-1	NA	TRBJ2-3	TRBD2	TGTGCCAGCAGTGAACGGGGCGGCGGGAGAGATACGCAGTATTTT	CASSERGGGRDTQYF
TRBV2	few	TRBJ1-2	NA	TGTGCCAGCAGAGCCCTCGGGATCCAATATAAAGATGGCTACACCTTC	CASRALGIQYKDGYTF
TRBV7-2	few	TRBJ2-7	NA	TGTGCCAGCAGCCCAGGTGGGTATTCCCACGAGCAGTACTTC	CASSPGGYSHEQYF
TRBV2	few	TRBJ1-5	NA	TGTGCCAGCAGTTATCAGGGGACCAATCAGCCCCAGCATTTT	CASSYQGTNQPQHF
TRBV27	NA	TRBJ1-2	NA	TGTGCCAGCAGAGGGGGGGCGGGTGGCTACACCTTC	CASRGGAGGYTF
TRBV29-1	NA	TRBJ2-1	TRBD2	TGCAGCACCTTACCGGGGAGGGTTCTTAAGAATGAGCAGTTCTTC	CSTLPGRVLKNEQFF
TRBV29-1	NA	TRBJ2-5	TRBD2	TGCAGCGTGACTAGCGGGCAAGAGACCCAGTACTTC	CSVTSGQETQYF
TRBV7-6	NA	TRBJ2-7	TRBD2	TGTGCCAGCAGCTTAGCGGAGGGAGGGCCCTACGAGCAGTACTTC	CASSLAEGGPYEQYF
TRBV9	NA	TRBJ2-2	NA	TGTGCCAGCAGCGTAAGTGTCCGCGGGGACACCGGGGAGCTGTTTTTT	CASSVSVRGDTGELFF
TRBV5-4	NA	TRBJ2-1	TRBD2	TGTGCCAGCAGCCCCCGGGGGGAGAGGGAATTCTTC	CASSPRGEREFF
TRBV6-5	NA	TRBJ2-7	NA	TGTGCCAGCAGGCCCCTACAGGGTTACATCTACGAGCAGTACTTC	CASRPLQGYIYEQYF
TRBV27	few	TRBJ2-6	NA	TGTGCCAGCAGATTCATTGGGCCTGCCCCTGGGGCCAACGTCCTGACTTTC	CASRFIGPAPGANVLTF
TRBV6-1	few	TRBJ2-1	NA	TGTGCCAGCAGTGAAGGTGCAGGGTCCTACAATGAGCAGTTCTTC	CASSEGAGSYNEQFF
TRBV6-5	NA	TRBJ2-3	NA	TGTGCCAGCACCATAGACTGGCTTAACACAGATACGCAGTATTTT	CASTIDWLNTDTQYF
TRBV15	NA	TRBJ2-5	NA	TGTGCCACCAGCAGAGATCAGGGCCCTCGGGAGACCCAGTACTTC	CATSRDQGPRETQYF
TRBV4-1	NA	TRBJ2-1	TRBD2	TGCGCCAGCAGCCAAGATGGGCTAGCGGGGTACAATGAGCAGTTCTTC	CASSQDGLAGYNEQFF
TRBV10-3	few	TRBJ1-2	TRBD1	TGTGCCACCCACGCAGGGGGCGCGAACTATGGCTACACCTTC	CATHAGGANYGYTF
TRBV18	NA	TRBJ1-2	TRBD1	TGTGCCAGCTCACCTGGGGACAGGGAAAACTATGGCTACACCTTC	CASSPGDRENYGYTF
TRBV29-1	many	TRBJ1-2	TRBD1	TGCAGCGTTGAGGCCGACTGGGGGACAGTGGGGGGCTACACCTTC	CSVEADWGTVGGYTF
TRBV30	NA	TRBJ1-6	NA	TGTGCCTGGAGTTCAGGCCTGAATTCACCCCTCCACTTT	CAWSSGLNSPLHF
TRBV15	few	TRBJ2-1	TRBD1	TGTGCCACCAGCAGAGCGCCTGGGGGGACAGGGGTTCTATATGAGCAGTTCTTC	CATSRAPGGTGVLYEQFF
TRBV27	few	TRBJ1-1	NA	TGTGCCAGCAGTTTAGGGTTGGGGACACGAGCTTTCTTT	CASSLGLGTRAFF
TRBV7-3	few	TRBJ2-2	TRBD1	TGTGCCAGCAGCCCCCGGACAGGGGCGGGCGGGGAGCTGTTTTTT	CASSPRTGAGGELFF
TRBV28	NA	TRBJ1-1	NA	TGTGCCAGCAAGTTTCCTTTACAGGCCTCATCCCGAATGAACACTGAAGCTTTCTTT	CASKFPLQASSRMNTEAFF
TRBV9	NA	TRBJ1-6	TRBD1	TGTGCCAGCAGCGCCCGTCCCGGGACAGGGACCCCCTATAATTCACCCCTCCACTTT	CASSARPGTGTPYNSPLHF
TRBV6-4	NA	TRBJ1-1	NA	TGTGCCAGCAGAAGTGACCTGCGGGGGCGAGGTACTGAAGCTTTCTTT	CASRSDLRGRGTEAFF
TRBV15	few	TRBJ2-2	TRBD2	TGTGCCACCAGCAAGGGACTAGCGGGGATCGCGAACACCGGGGAGCTGTTTTTT	CATSKGLAGIANTGELFF
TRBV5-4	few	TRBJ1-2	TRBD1	TGTGCCAGCAGACCCGAGGACAGGGGGATTGATGGCTACACCTTC	CASRPEDRGIDGYTF
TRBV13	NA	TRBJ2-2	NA	TGTGCCAGCAGCTTAGGTTTACATTCAGCGAACACCGGGGAGCTGTTTTTT	CASSLGLHSANTGELFF
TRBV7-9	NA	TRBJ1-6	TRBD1	TGTGCCAGCAGCTCAACCGGGACAGCAAATTCACCCCTCCACTTT	CASSSTGTANSPLHF
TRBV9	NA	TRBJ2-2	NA	TGTGCCAGCAGCCCCCCCTCGGGCACCGGGGAGCTGTTTTTT	CASSPPSGTGELFF
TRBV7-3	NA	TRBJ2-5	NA	TGTGCCAGCAGCTTTCTAGCTGAGGAGACCCAGTACTTC	CASSFLAEETQYF
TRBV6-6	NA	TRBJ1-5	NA	TGTGCCAGCAGTTCCACAGGGCTCAATCAGCCCCAGCATTTT	CASSSTGLNQPQHF
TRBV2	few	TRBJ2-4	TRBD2	TGTGCCAGCAGTGAGCTAGCGGGAGTAACGAACATTCAGTACTTC	CASSELAGVTNIQYF
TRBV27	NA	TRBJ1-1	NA	TGTGCCAGCAGTTTTGAGGGGGGGTACACTGAAGCTTTCTTT	CASSFEGGYTEAFF
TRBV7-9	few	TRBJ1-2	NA	TGTGCCAGCAGCTCAGATAACTATGGCTACACCTTC	CASSSDNYGYTF
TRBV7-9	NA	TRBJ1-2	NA	TGTGCCAGCGATGGGGGAGGCTATGGCTACACCTTC	CASDGGGYGYTF
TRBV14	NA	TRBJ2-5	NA	TGTGCCAGCAGCCAAGATCTTGGGGGAGGTAGCAGGGAGACCCAGTACTTC	CASSQDLGGGSRETQYF
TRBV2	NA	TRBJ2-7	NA	TGTGCCAGCATTCGCGGGACGGGAGAGCAGTACTTC	CASIRGTGEQYF